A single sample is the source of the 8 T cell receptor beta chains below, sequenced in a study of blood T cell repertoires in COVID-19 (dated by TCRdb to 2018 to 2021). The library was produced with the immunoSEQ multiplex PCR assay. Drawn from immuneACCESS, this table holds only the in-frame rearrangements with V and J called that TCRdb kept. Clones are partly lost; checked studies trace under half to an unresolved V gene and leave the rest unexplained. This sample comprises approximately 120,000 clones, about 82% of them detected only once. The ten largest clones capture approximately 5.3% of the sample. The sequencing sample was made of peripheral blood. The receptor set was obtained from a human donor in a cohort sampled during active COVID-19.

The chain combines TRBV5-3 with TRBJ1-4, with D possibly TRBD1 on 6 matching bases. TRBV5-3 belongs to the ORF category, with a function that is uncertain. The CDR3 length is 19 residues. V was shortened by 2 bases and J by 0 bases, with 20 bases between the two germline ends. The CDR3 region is CARSFRGTTRVPTNEKLFF. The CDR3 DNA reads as TGTGCCAGAAGCTTCAGGGGCACTACTCGGGTTCCAACTAATGAAAAACTGTTTTTT.

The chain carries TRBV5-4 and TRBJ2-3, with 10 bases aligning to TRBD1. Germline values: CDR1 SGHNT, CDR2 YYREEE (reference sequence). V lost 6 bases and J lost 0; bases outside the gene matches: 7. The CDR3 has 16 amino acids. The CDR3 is CASKRTGGISTDTQYF. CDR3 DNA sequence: TGTGCCAGCAAGAGGACAGGGGGAATTAGCACAGATACGCAGTATTTT.

The chain's CDR3 is CASSTPLLAATGNEQFF. The CDR3 region has the DNA TGCGCCAGCAGCACACCTCTACTAGCGGCCACAGGGAATGAGCAGTTCTTC. The chain uses TRBV5-1 and TRBJ2-1; the match to TRBD2 covers 8 bases. J lost 7 bases, V lost 4 bases, and 16 bases had no gene match. In germline, CDR1 is SGHRS, CDR2 YFSETQ. This CDR3 has 17 residues. The full variable domain, with the rest looked up from reference TRBV5-1 and TRBJ2-1, is KAGVTQTPRYLIKTRGQQVTLSCSPISGHRSVSWYQQTPGQGLQFLFEYFSETQRNKGNFPGRFSGRQFSNSRSEMNVSTLELGDSALYLCASSTPLLAATGNEQFFGPGTRLTVL.

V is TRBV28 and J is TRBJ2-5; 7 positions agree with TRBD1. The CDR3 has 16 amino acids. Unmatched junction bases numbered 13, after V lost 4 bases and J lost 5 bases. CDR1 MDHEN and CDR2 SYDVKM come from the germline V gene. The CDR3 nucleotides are TGTGCCAGCAGTTCGAAAGCGACAGGGCCGGAGGAGACCCAGTACTTC. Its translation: CASSSKATGPEETQYF. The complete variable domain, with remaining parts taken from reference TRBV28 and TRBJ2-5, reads DVKVTQSSRYLVKRTGEKVFLECVQDMDHENMFWYRQDPGLGLRLIYFSYDVKMKEKGDIPEGYSVSREKKERFSLILESASTNQTSMYLCASSSKATGPEETQYFGPGTRLLVL.

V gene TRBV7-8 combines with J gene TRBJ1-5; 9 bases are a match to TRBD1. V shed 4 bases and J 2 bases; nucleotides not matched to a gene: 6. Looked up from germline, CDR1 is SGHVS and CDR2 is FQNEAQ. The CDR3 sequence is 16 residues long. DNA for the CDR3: TGTGCCAGCAGCTCGGACAGGGGTTTTGGCAATCAGCCCCAGCATTTT. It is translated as CASSSDRGFGNQPQHF.

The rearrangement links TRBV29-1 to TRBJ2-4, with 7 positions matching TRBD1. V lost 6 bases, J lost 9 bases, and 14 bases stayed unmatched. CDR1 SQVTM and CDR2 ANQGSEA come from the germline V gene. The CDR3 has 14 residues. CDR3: CSVPGVRGSGIQYF. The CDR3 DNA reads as TGCAGCGTCCCCGGGGTCAGGGGGTCAGGCATTCAGTACTTC. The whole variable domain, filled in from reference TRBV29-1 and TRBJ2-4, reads SAVISQKPSRDICQRGTSLTIQCQVDSQVTMMFWYRQQPGQSLTLIATANQGSEATYESGFVIDKFPISRPNLTFSTLTVSNMSPEDSSIYLCSVPGVRGSGIQYFGAGTRLSVL.

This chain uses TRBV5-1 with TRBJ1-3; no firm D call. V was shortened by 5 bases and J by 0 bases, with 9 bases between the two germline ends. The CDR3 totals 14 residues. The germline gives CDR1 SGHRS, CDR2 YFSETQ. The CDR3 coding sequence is TGCGCCAGCAGGCAAGGAGGCTCTGGAAACACCATATATTTT. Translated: CASRQGGSGNTIYF. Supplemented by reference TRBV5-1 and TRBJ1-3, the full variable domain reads KAGVTQTPRYLIKTRGQQVTLSCSPISGHRSVSWYQQTPGQGLQFLFEYFSETQRNKGNFPGRFSGRQFSNSRSEMNVSTLELGDSALYLCASRQGGSGNTIYFGEGSWLTVV.

The CDR3: CASSQDTGYTGELFF. DNA for the CDR3: TGCGCCAGCAGCCAAGATACGGGGTATACCGGGGAGCTGTTTTTT. This rearrangement joins TRBV4-1 to TRBJ2-2; possible D gene TRBD2, 5 bases. V lost 0 bases and J lost 5, with 10 bases in between. Germline-derived CDR1 and CDR2 are MGHRA and YSYEKL. The CDR3 has 15 residues.